This T cell receptor (beta chain) comes out of a study of T cells in Graves' hyperthyroidism and ophthalmopathy. The investigators amplified TCR beta CDR3 regions from RNA transcripts. HTBI primers were employed in a first-round RT-PCR of the TCR CDR3. TCRdb analysed the multiplex PCR reads with MiXCR anew, one entry per CDR3 protein. This table holds about 380,000 distinct CDR3 sequences, approximately 12% found once. The germline CDR1 and CDR2 sequences are SGHRS and YFSETQ. The CDR3 is 15 residues long. V lost 1 base to trimming and J lost 0 bases, with 10 bases between them. Sequencing was done on a sample of blood. The TCR sequence derives from a man younger than 40 with Graves' hyperthyroidism that later progressed to Graves' ophthalmopathy. V gene TRBV5-1 combines with J gene TRBJ1-1, with a possible D match to TRBD1 (6 bases). DNA of the CDR3: TGCGCCAGCAGCTTGAACGGGGGCGTGAACACTGAAGCTTTCTTT. Translated: CASSLNGGVNTEAFF.